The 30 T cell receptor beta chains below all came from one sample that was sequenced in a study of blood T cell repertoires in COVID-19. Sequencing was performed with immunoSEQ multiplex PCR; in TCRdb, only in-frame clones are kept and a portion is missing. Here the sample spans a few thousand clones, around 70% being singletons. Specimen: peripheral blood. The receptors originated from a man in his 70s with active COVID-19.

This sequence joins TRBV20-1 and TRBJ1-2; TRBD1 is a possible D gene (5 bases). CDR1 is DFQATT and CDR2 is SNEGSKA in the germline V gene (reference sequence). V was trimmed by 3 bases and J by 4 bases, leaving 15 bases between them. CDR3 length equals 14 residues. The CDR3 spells CSASEMGGSYGYTF. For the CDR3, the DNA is TGCAGTGCTAGTGAGATGGGGGGGAGCTATGGCTACACCTTC.

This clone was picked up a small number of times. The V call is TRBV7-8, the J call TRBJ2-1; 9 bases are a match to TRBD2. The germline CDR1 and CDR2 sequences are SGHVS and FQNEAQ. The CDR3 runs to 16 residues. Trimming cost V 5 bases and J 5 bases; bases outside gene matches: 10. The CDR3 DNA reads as TGTGCCAGCAGCGTCGGGCTTCAGCGGGGGGACAATGAGCAGTTCTTC. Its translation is CASSVGLQRGDNEQFF.

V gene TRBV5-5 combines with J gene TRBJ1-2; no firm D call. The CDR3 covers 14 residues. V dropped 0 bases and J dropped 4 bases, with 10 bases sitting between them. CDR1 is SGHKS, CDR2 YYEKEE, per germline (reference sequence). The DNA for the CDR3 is TGTGCCAGCAGCTTGGCCGGTAGTTTCTATGGCTACACCTTC. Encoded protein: CASSLAGSFYGYTF. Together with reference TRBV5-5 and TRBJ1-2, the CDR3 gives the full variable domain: DAGVTQSPTHLIKTRGQQVTLRCSPISGHKSVSWYQQVLGQGPQFIFQYYEKEERGRGNFPDRFSARQFPNYSSELNVNALLLGDSALYLCASSLAGSFYGYTFGSGTRLTVV.

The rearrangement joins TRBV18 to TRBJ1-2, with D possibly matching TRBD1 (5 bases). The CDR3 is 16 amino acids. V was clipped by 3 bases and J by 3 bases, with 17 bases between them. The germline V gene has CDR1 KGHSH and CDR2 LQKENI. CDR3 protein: CASSPDSARPHYGYTF. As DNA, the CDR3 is TGTGCCAGCTCACCTGACAGCGCACGACCCCACTATGGCTACACCTTC.

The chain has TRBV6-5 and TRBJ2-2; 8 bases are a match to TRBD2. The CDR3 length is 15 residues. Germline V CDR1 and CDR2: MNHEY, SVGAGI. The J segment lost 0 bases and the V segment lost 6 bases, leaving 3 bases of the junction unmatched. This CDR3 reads CASSGGGANTGELFF. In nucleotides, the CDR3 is TGTGCCAGCAGCGGGGGGGGAGCGAACACCGGGGAGCTGTTTTTT.

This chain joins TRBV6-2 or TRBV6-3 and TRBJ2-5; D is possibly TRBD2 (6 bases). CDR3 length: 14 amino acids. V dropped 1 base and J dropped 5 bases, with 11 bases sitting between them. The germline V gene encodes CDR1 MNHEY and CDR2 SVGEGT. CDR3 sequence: CASSYYRETETQYF. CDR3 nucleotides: TGTGCCAGCAGTTACTACCGGGAGACGGAGACCCAGTACTTC.

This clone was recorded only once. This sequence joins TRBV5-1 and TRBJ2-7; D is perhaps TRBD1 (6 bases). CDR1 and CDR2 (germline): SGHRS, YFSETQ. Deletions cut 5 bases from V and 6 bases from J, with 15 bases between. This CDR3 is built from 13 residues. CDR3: CASSAAQGSEQYF. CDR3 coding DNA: TGCGCCAGCAGTGCCGCTCAGGGGTCCGAGCAGTACTTC.

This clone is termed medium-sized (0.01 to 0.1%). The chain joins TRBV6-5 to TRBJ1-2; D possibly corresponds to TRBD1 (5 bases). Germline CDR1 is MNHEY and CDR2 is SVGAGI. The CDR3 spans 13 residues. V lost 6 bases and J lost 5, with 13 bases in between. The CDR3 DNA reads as TGTGCCAGCAGCCAAGGGGAGGGGTATGGCTACACCTTC. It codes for CASSQGEGYGYTF.

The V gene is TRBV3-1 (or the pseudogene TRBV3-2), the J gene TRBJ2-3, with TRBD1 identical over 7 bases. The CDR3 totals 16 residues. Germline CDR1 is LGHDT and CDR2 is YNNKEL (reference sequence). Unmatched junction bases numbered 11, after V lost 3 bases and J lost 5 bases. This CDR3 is CASSQIDRVPVDTQYF. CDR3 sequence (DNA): TGTGCCAGCAGCCAGATAGACAGGGTTCCAGTAGATACGCAGTATTTT.

This CDR3 reads CASSLARNSHSGNTIYF. Written as DNA, the CDR3 is TGCGCCAGCAGCTTGGCCCGGAACAGCCACTCTGGAAACACCATATATTTT. V usage is TRBV5-1 and J usage is TRBJ1-3; D gene uncertain. The ends were cut back, 0 bases at V and 0 bases at J, with 13 bases in the middle. The CDR3 runs 17 residues. From germline, CDR1 is SGHRS and CDR2 YFSETQ.

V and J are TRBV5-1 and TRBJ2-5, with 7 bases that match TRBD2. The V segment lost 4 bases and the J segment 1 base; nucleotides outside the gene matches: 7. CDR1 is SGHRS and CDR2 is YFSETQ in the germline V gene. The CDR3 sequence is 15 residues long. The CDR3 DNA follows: TGCGCCAGCAGCCCTGGGAGGGGACTCCAAGAGACCCAGTACTTC. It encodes CASSPGRGLQETQYF.

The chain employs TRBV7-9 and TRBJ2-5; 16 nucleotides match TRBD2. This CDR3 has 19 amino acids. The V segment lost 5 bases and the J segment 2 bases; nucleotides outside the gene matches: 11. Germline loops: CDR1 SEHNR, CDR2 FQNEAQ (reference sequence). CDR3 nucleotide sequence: TGTGCCAGCAGCCCCATTGTTGGGGGACTAGCGGGAGGGCAAGAGACCCAGTACTTC. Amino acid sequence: CASSPIVGGLAGGQETQYF.

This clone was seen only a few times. CDR3 DNA: TGCGCCAGCAGTCCCGGGGACAGGATAGCTTTCTTT. This sequence encodes CASSPGDRIAFF. V is TRBV5-1 and J is TRBJ1-1; TRBD1 matches 8 bases. The junction had 7 bases not matched to a gene; V was cut back by 5 bases and J by 10 bases. CDR1 is SGHRS, CDR2 YFSETQ, per germline. This CDR3 region has 12 residues.

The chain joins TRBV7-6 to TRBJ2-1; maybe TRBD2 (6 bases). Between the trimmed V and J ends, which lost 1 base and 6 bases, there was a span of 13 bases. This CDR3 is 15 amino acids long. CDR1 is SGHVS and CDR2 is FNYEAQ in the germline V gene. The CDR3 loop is CASSLVRQGGNEQFF. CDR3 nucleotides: TGTGCCAGCAGCTTAGTAAGGCAGGGAGGCAATGAGCAGTTCTTC.

The CDR3 reads CASTLEVGISYTF. The CDR3 coding sequence is TGTGCCAGCACCCTGGAGGTGGGGATAAGCTACACCTTC. V gene TRBV2 combines with J gene TRBJ1-2, with D unclear. The CDR3 runs to 13 residues. Germline CDR1 is SNHLY and CDR2 is FYNNEI. Trimming took off 7 bases at V and 9 bases at J, with 18 bases between the two ends.

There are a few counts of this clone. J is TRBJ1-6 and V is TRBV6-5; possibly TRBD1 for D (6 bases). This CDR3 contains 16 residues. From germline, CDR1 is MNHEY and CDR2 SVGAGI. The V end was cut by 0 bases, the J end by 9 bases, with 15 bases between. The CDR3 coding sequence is TGTGCCAGCAGTTACTCGATTTCCGTCAGGGGTTCACCCCTCCACTTT. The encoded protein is CASSYSISVRGSPLHF.

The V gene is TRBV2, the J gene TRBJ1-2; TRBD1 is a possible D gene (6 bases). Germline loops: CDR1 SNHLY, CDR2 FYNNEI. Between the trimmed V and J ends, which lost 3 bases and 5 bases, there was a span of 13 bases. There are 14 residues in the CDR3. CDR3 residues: CASSDKQGPYGYTF. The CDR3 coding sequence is TGTGCCAGCAGTGATAAACAGGGTCCATATGGCTACACCTTC.

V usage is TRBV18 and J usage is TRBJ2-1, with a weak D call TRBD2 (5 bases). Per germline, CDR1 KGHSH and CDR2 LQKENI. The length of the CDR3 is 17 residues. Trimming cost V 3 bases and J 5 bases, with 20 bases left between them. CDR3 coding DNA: TGTGCCAGCTCACCCCGGCGGGTTCAGGACCGGAACAATGAGCAGTTCTTC. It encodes CASSPRRVQDRNNEQFF.

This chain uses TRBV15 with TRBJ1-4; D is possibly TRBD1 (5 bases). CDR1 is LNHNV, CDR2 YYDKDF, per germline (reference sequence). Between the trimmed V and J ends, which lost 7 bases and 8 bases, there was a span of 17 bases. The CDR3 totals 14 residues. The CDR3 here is CATTPVGRDEKLFF. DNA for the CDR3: TGTGCCACCACCCCGGTCGGGCGGGACGAAAAACTGTTTTTT. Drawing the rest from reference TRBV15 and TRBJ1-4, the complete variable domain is DAMVIQNPRYQVTQFGKPVTLSCSQTLNHNVMYWYQQKSSQAPKLLFHYYDKDFNNEADTPDNFQSRRPNTSFCFLDIRSPGLGDTAMYLCATTPVGRDEKLFFGSGTQLSVL.

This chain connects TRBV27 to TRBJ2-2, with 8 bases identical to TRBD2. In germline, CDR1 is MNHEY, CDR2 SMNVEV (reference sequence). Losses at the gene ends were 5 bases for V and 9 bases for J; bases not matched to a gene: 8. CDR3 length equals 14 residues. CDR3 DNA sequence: TGTGCCAGCAGTCCGTCAGCGGGGGCCAGGGAGCTGTTTTTT. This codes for CASSPSAGARELFF.

CDR3 sequence reads: CASSLLTGGFSGNTIYF. CDR3 nucleotide sequence: TGTGCCAGCAGTCTTCTGACAGGGGGCTTCTCTGGAAACACCATATATTTT. The chain uses TRBV2 and TRBJ1-3, with 10 bases matching TRBD1. The length of the CDR3 is 17 residues. The germline CDR1 and CDR2 sequences are SNHLY and FYNNEI. The V gene end was trimmed by 5 bases and the J gene end by 0 bases; junction bases not matched to a gene: 7.

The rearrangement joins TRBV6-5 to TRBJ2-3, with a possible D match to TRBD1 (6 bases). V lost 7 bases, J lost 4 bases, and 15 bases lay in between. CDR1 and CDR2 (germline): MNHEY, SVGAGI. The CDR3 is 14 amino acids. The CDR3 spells CASTLQGAADTQYF. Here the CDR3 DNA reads TGTGCCAGCACTCTACAGGGAGCGGCAGATACGCAGTATTTT.

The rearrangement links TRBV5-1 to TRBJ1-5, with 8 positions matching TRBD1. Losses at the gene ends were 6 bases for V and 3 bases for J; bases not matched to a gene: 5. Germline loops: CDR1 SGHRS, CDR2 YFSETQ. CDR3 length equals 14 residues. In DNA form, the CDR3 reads TGCGCCAGCAAAGATCAGGGGGCCAATCAGCCCCAGCATTTT. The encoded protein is CASKDQGANQPQHF.

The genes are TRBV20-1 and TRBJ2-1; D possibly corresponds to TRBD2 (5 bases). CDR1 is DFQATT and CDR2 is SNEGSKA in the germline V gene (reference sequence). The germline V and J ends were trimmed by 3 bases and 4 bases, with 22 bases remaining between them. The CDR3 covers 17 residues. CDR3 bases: TGCAGTGCTAGTATAGGGCTACCCGGAGGAGGATACAATGAGCAGTTCTTC. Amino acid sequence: CSASIGLPGGGYNEQFF.

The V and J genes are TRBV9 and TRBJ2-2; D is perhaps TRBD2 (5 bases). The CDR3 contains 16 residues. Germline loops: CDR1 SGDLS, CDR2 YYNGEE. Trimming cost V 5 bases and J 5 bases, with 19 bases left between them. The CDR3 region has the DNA TGTGCCAGCAGGGACTCTTGGCGTGGCCTGACCGGGGAGCTGTTTTTT. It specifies CASRDSWRGLTGELFF.

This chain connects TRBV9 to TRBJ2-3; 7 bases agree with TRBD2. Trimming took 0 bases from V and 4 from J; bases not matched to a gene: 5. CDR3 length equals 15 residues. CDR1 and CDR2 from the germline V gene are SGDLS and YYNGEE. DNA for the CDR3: TGTGCCAGCAGCGTAGTAGCGGCGGGGGCAGATACGCAGTATTTT. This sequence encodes CASSVVAAGADTQYF.

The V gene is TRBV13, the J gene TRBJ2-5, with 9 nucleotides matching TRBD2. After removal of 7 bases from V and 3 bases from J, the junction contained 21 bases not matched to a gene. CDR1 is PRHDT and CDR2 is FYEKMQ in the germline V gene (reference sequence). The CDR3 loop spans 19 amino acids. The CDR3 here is CASTLQNDPWRLAEETQYF. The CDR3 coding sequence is TGTGCCAGCACCCTACAAAACGATCCCTGGAGACTAGCGGAAGAGACCCAGTACTTC.

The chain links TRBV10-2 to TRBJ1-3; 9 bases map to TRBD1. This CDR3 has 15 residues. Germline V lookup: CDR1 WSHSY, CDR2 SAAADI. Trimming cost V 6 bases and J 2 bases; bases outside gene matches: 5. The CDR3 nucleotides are TGCGCCAGCAGGGAGAGACAGGGGGCTGGAAACACCATATATTTT. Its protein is CASRERQGAGNTIYF.

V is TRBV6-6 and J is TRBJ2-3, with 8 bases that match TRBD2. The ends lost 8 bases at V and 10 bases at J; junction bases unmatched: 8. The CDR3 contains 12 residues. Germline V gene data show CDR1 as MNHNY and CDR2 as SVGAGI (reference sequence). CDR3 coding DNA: TGTGCCAGCTCGGGGGGGCCGGGGGCGCAGTATTTT. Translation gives CASSGGPGAQYF.

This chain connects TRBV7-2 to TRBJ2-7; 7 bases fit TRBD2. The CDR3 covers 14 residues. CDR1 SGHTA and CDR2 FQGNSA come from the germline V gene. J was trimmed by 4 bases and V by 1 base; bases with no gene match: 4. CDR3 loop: CASSLGGSGYEQYF. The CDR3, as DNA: TGTGCCAGCAGCTTAGGTGGTAGCGGGTACGAGCAGTACTTC.